Listed below are T cell receptor beta chains from one sample, sequenced in a study of T-cell memory formation after mild COVID-19. TCRdb re-called the 5' RACE reads through MiXCR, storing one row per CDR3 protein. The data show approximately 410,000 distinct CDR3 sequences, around 22% seen once. Sequencing input: PBMCs or a T cell subset sorted from them (not recorded which). The source is an adult woman who had mild COVID-19 (a few samples of this study predate the infection). Cell type and time point are not known. CDR3s include the opening cysteine and the closing phenylalanine or tryptophan. The D gene is left open where the match is weak. Only part of the rows carry a size: once, few, many, or a class if the clone is expanded.

TRBJ2-7,TRBV6-5,TRBD1,few,CASSPPKDRVTYEQYF,TGTGCCAGCTCCCCCCCGAAGGACAGGGTTACCTACGAGCAGTACTTC
TRBJ2-7,TRBV24-1,TRBD1,few,CATSRGQGSYEQYF,TGTGCCACCAGCCGGGGACAGGGTAGCTACGAGCAGTACTTC
TRBJ2-6,TRBV6-7,-,few,CASSYPRGANVLTF,TGTGCCAGCAGTTACCCCAGAGGGGCCAACGTCCTGACTTTC
TRBJ2-5,TRBV20-1,-,-,CSARSGKVGETQYF,TGCAGTGCCCGCTCCGGGAAGGTGGGAGAGACCCAGTACTTC
TRBJ2-4,TRBV11-3,-,few,CASSSRGSGFQYF,TGTGCCAGCAGCTCCAGGGGATCTGGATTTCAGTACTTC
TRBJ2-6,TRBV30,TRBD1,-,CACPRGRGANVLTF,TGTGCCTGCCCCAGGGGGCGCGGGGCCAACGTCCTGACTTTC
TRBJ2-3,TRBV7-9,-,-,CASSLVLSISTDTQYF,TGTGCCAGCAGCTTAGTTCTTAGTATCAGCACAGATACGCAGTATTTT
TRBJ1-1,TRBV19,-,-,CASSPDRGAGDTEAFF,TGTGCCAGTAGTCCAGATCGGGGGGCTGGGGACACTGAAGCTTTCTTT
TRBJ2-2,TRBV19,TRBD2,-,CASSSTPGLAGTGELFF,TGTGCCAGTAGTTCCACACCAGGACTAGCAGGCACCGGGGAGCTGTTTTTT
TRBJ2-3,TRBV6-1,-,-,CASSEVWGVDHSTDTQYF,TGTGCCAGCAGTGAAGTGTGGGGTGTGGACCACAGCACAGATACGCAGTATTTT
TRBJ1-5,TRBV19,TRBD1,many,CATNFGQAQWPQHF,TGTGCCACCAACTTCGGACAGGCTCAATGGCCCCAGCATTTT
TRBJ2-7,TRBV5-4,-,-,CASSLSGAGSYEQYF,TGTGCCAGCAGCTTGTCAGGGGCGGGCTCCTACGAGCAGTACTTC
TRBJ2-5,TRBV20-1,-,few,CSARDHTKPGPRF,TGCAGTGCTAGAGATCACACAAAACCGGGACCTCGTTTC
TRBJ2-5,TRBV18,TRBD2,few,CASSPFGLAGGTQETQYF,TGTGCCAGCTCCCCGTTTGGACTAGCGGGGGGTACACAAGAGACCCAGTACTTC
TRBJ2-1,TRBV24-1,TRBD2,-,CATSDQTSGSINEQFF,TGTGCCACCAGTGACCAAACTAGCGGGAGCATTAATGAGCAGTTCTTC
TRBJ1-6,TRBV6-2/TRBV6-3,TRBD1,-,CASSPGQEHSPLHF,TGTGCCAGCAGCCCGGGACAGGAGCATTCACCCCTCCACTTT
TRBJ2-7,TRBV5-1,-,few,CASSPGDSDGMEQYF,TGCGCCAGCAGCCCCGGAGACAGCGATGGAATGGAGCAGTACTTC
TRBJ1-5,TRBV7-2,-,-,CASSGQLNQPQHF,TGTGCCAGCAGCGGACAGTTAAATCAGCCCCAGCATTTT